The 5 T cell receptor beta chains reported below all come from one sample, sequenced in a study of beta chain features in type 1 diabetes. Since all of the isolated RNA was reverse transcribed, expressed TCRB transcripts were what got sequenced. The protocol was immunoSEQ multiplex PCR, while the TCRdb copy is restricted to in-frame clones and leaves out a portion. The profile covers some 150,000 clones, with approximately 9.2% appearing a single time and roughly 0.69% taken by the ten largest. Sequencing input: central memory CD4+ T cells from blood. These receptors came from a man younger than 35 in good health.

This sequence joins TRBV6-5 and TRBJ2-7; 10 bases agree with TRBD1. Germline loops: CDR1 MNHEY, CDR2 SVGAGI. The CDR3 is made up of 15 amino acids. V was clipped by 2 bases and J by 3 bases; unmatched bases: 4. CDR3 DNA: TGTGCCAGCAGTTACGGGACAGGGGAGTACTACGAGCAGTACTTC. It codes for CASSYGTGEYYEQYF.

The gene calls are TRBV19 and TRBJ2-7; 8 positions match TRBD2. Germline lookup yields CDR1 LNHDA and CDR2 SQIVND (reference sequence). The CDR3 runs to 14 residues. The ends lost 3 bases at V and 2 bases at J; junction bases unmatched: 3. As DNA, the CDR3 is TGTGCCAGTAGTATTAAACTAGCGGCCTACGAGCAGTACTTC. Protein product: CASSIKLAAYEQYF.

This clone showed up many times. The V gene is TRBV7-2, the J gene TRBJ1-6; weak D call: TRBD1 (5 bases). Germline V lookup: CDR1 SGHTA, CDR2 FQGNSA. The CDR3 runs 13 residues. V dropped 5 bases and J dropped 9 bases, with 11 bases sitting between them. CDR3 loop: CASSQDGASPLHF. The DNA for the CDR3 is TGTGCCAGCAGCCAAGATGGGGCTTCACCCCTCCACTTT.

The gene calls are TRBV19 and TRBJ2-1, with 9 bases aligning to TRBD1. The junction had 8 bases not matched to a gene; V was cut back by 8 bases and J by 9 bases. The CDR3 has 13 amino acids. Germline CDR1 LNHDA, CDR2 SQIVND (reference sequence). In DNA, the CDR3 is TGTGCCAGTGCTGGGGACAGGGAATCTGAGCAGTTCTTC. This gives the protein CASAGDRESEQFF.

Of note for this clone: This CDR3 is also generated by other DNA sequences in the sample. V usage is TRBV30 and J usage is TRBJ1-2, with 7 bases fitting TRBD1. With V trimmed by 5 bases and J by 2 bases, 2 bases remained unmatched. CDR1 and CDR2 from the germline V gene are GTSNPN and SVGIG (reference sequence). CDR3 length: 12 residues. As DNA, the CDR3 is TGTGCCTGGTCGACAGGGAACTATGGCTACACCTTC. Protein sequence: CAWSTGNYGYTF.